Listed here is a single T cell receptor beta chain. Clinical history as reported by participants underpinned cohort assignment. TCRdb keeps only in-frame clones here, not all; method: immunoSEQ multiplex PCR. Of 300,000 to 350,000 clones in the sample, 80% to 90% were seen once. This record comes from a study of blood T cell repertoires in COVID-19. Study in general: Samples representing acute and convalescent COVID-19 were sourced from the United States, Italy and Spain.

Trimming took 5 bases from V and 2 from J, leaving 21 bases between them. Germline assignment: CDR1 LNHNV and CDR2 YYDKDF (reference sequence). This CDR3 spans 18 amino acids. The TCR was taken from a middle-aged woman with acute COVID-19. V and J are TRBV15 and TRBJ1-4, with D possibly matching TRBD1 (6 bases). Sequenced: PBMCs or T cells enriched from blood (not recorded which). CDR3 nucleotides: TGTGCCACCAGCTTCCAAAGGGGGGGATCGGCCACTAATGAAAAACTGTTTTTT. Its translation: CATSFQRGGSATNEKLFF.